The 4 T cell receptor beta chains below come from one sample, sequenced in a study of blood T cell repertoires in COVID-19. TCRdb's copy holds only in-frame clones and misses some; the assay was immunoSEQ multiplex PCR. The sample holds approximately 180,000 clones, approximately 90% seen once. The sample consisted of peripheral blood. These receptors all come from a man aged 35-49 years with active or convalescent COVID-19.

This clone was counted between two and nine times. The V gene is TRBV3-1 (or the pseudogene TRBV3-2), the J gene TRBJ1-1; D unresolved. Germline CDR1 and CDR2: LGHDT and YNNKEL (reference sequence). The CDR3 has 14 residues. The V gene lost 3 bases and the J gene lost 8 bases, with 16 bases spanning the gap. The CDR3 DNA is TGTGCCAGCAGCCAGTCTACAACTCGGAGCGAAGCTTTCTTT. Residues: CASSQSTTRSEAFF.

This chain connects TRBV7-3 to TRBJ2-2; TRBD2 matches at 8 bases. V was pared by 2 bases and J by 1 base, with 9 bases of the junction left unmatched. In germline, CDR1 is SGHTA, CDR2 FQGTGA. The CDR3 runs 18 residues. CDR3 bases: TGTGCCAGCAGCTTATTCCCCTATCGGGGGGGGAACACCGGGGAGCTGTTTTTT. Amino acids: CASSLFPYRGGNTGELFF.

The chain couples TRBV27 to TRBJ2-7, with TRBD1 identical over 9 bases. Per the germline V gene, CDR1 is MNHEY and CDR2 is SMNVEV (reference sequence). J was trimmed by 5 bases and V by 2 bases; bases with no gene match: 10. CDR3 length: 16 residues. CDR3 sequence reads: CASSLRSGQGYHEQYF. CDR3 nucleotide sequence: TGTGCCAGCAGTTTAAGATCTGGACAGGGGTATCACGAGCAGTACTTC.

This chain links TRBV4-1 with TRBJ1-3, with a tentative D call TRBD1 (6 bases). V lost 2 bases and J 3 bases, leaving 17 bases between the germline ends. CDR1 is MGHRA and CDR2 is YSYEKL in the germline V gene. CDR3 length equals 17 residues. CDR3 sequence reads: CASSQSNSGGLGNTIYF. As DNA, the CDR3 is TGCGCCAGCAGCCAATCCAACTCCGGGGGGCTTGGAAACACCATATATTTT.